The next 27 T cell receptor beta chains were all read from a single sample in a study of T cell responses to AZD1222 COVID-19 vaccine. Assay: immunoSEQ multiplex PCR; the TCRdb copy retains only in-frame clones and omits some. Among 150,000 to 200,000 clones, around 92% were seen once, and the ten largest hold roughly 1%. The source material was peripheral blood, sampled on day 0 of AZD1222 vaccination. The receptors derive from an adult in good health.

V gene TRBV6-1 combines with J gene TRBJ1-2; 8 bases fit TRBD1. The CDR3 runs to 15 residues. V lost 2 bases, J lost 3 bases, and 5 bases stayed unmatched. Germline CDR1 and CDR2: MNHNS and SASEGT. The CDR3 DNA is TGTGCCAGCAGTGAACTCAGGGGGCCTGACTATGGCTACACCTTC. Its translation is CASSELRGPDYGYTF.

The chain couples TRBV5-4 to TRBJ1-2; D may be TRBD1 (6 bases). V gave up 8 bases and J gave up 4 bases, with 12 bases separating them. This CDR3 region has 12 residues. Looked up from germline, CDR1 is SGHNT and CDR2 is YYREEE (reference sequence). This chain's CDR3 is CASTDRTYGYTF. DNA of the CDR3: TGTGCCAGTACAGACAGGACCTATGGCTACACCTTC.

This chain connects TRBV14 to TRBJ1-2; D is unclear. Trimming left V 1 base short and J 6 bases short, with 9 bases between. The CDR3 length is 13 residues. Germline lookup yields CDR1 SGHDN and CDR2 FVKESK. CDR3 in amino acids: CASSQGTLHGYTF. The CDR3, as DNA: TGTGCCAGCAGCCAAGGGACCCTTCATGGCTACACCTTC.

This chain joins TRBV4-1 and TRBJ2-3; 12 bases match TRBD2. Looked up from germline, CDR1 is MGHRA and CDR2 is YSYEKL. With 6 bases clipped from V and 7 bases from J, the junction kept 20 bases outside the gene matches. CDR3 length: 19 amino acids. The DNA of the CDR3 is TGCGCCAGCAGACGGCAGCCTAGCGGGGGGGTCCTCGATGAGAATACGCAGTATTTT. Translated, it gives CASRRQPSGGVLDENTQYF.

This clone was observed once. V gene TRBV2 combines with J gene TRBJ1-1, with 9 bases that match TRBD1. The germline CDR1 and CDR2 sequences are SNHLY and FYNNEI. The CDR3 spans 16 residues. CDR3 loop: CANRRGTGRVNTEAFF. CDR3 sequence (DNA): TGTGCAAACCGCAGAGGGACAGGGAGGGTGAACACTGAAGCTTTCTTT.

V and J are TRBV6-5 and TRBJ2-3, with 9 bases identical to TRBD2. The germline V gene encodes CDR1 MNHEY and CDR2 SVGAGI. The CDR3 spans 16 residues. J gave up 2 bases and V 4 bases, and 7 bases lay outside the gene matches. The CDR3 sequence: CASSSWLAGNTDTQYF. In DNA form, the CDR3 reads TGTGCCAGCAGTTCATGGCTAGCGGGGAACACAGATACGCAGTATTTT.

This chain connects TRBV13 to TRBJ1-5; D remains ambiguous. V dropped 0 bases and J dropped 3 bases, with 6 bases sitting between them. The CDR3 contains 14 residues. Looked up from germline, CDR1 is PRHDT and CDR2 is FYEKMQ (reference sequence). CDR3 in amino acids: CASSLGHLNQPQHF. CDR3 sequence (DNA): TGTGCCAGCAGCTTAGGGCACCTCAATCAGCCCCAGCATTTT. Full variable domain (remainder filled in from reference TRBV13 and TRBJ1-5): AAGVIQSPRHLIKEKRETATLKCYPIPRHDTVYWYQQGPGQDPQFLISFYEKMQSDKGSIPDRFSAQQFSDYHSELNMSSLELGDSALYFCASSLGHLNQPQHFGDGTRLSIL.

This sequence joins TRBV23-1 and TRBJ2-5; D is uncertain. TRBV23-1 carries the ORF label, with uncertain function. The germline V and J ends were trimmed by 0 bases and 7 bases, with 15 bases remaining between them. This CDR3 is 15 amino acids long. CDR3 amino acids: CASSQSFAVAWTQYF. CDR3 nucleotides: TGCGCCAGCAGTCAATCGTTCGCAGTAGCTTGGACCCAGTACTTC.

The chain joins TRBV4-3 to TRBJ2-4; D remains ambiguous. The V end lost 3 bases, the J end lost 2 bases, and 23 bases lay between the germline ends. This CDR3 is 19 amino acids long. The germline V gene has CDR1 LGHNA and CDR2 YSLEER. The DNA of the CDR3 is TGCGCCAGCAGCCAGACATACTCTAAGACCCAAAAAACCAAAAACATTCAGTACTTC. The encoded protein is CASSQTYSKTQKTKNIQYF.

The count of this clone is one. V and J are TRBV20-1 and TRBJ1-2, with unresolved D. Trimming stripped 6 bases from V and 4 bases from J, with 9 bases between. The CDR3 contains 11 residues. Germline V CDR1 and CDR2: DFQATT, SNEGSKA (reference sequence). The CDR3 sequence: CSARGAYGYTF. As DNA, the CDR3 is TGCAGTGCCCGCGGAGCCTATGGCTACACCTTC.

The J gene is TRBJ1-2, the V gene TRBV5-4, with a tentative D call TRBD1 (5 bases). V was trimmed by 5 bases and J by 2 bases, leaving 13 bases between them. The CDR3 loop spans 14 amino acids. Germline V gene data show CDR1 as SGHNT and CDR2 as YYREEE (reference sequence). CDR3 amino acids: CASRHGAENYGYTF. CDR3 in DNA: TGTGCCAGCAGACACGGGGCAGAGAACTATGGCTACACCTTC.

CDR3 sequence reads: CASSLWGREQFF. The CDR3 region has the DNA TGTGCCAGCAGTTTATGGGGGCGTGAGCAGTTCTTC. V usage is TRBV27 and J usage is TRBJ2-1; D might be TRBD1 (6 bases). V lost 1 base and J lost 9, with 7 bases in between. The CDR3 length is 12 residues. The V gene's germline CDR1 is MNHEY and CDR2 SMNVEV (reference sequence).

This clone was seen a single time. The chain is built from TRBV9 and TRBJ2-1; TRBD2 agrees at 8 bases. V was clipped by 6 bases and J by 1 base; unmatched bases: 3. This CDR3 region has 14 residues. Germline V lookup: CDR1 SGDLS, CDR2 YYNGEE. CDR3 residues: CASTTSGSYNEQFF. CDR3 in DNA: TGTGCCAGCACCACTAGCGGTTCCTACAATGAGCAGTTCTTC.

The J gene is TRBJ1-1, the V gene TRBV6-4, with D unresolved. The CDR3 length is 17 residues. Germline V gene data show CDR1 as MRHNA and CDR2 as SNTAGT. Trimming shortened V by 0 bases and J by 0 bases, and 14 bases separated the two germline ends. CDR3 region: CASSDSGRVGMNTEAFF. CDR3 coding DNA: TGTGCCAGCAGTGACTCAGGTAGGGTTGGTATGAACACTGAAGCTTTCTTT.

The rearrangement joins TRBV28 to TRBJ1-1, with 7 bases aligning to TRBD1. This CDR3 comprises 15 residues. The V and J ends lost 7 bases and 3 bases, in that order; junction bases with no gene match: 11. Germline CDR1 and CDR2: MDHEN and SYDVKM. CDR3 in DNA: TGTGCCAGCATTAGAAACAGGGGTTATCACACTGAAGCTTTCTTT. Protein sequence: CASIRNRGYHTEAFF.

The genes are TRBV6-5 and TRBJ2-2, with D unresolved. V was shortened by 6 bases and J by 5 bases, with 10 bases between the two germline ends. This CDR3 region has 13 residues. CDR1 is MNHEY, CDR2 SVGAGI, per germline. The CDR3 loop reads CASRPQPTGELFF. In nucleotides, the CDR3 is TGTGCCAGCAGACCACAGCCGACCGGGGAGCTGTTTTTT.

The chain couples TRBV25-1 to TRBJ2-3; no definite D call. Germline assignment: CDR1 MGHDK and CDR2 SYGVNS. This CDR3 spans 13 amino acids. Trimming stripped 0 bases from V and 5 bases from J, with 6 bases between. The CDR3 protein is CASSEYIKDTQYF. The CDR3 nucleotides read TGTGCCAGCAGTGAATATATAAAAGATACGCAGTATTTT. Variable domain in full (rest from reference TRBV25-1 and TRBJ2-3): EADIYQTPRYLVIGTGKKITLECSQTMGHDKMYWYQQDPGMELHLIHYSYGVNSTEKGDLSSESTVSRIRTEHFPLTLESARPSHTSQYLCASSEYIKDTQYFGPGTRLTVL.

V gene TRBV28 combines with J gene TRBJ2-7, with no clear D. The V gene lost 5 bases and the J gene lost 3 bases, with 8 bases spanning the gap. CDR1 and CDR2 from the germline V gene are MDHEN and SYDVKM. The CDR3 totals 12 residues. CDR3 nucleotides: TGTGCCAGCAGTCTAGGGAACTACGAGCAGTACTTC. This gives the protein CASSLGNYEQYF.

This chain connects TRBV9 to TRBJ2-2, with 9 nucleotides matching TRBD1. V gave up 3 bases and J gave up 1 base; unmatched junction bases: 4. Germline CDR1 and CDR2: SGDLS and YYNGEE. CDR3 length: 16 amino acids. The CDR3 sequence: CASSARTGVNTGELFF. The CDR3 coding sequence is TGTGCCAGCAGCGCAAGGACAGGGGTGAACACCGGGGAGCTGTTTTTT. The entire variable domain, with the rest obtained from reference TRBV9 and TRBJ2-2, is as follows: DSGVTQTPKHLITATGQRVTLRCSPRSGDLSVYWYQQSLDQGLQFLIQYYNGEERAKGNILERFSAQQFPDLHSELNLSSLELGDSALYFCASSARTGVNTGELFFGEGSRLTVL.

This CDR3 is CASSEHRSQTNQPQHF. The CDR3 DNA is TGTGCCAGCAGTGAACATAGGTCCCAGACGAATCAGCCCCAGCATTTT. The chain carries TRBV2 and TRBJ1-5; D is unresolved. CDR3 length equals 16 residues. The V end was cut by 2 bases, the J end by 4 bases, with 15 bases between. CDR1 is SNHLY and CDR2 is FYNNEI in the germline V gene.

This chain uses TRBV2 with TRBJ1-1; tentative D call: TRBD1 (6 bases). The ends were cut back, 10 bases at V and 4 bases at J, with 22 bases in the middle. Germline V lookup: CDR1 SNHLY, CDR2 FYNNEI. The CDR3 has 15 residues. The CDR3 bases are TGTGCCACCGTCACCGGCAGGGGCAGGAGCACTGAAGCTTTCTTT. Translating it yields CATVTGRGRSTEAFF.

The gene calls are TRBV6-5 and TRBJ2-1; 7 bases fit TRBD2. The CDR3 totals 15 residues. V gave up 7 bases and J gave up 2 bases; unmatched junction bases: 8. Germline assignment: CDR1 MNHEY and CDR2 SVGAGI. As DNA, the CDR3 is TGTGCCAGCAACGAGGTGGGGGGGGCCTACAATGAGCAGTTCTTC. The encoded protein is CASNEVGGAYNEQFF.

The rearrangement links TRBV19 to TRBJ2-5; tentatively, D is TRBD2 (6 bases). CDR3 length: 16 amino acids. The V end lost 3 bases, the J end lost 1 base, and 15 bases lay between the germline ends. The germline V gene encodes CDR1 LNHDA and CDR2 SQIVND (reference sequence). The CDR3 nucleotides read TGTGCCAGTAGTATCCCCACCGGGGGTCCCCAAGAGACCCAGTACTTC. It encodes CASSIPTGGPQETQYF.

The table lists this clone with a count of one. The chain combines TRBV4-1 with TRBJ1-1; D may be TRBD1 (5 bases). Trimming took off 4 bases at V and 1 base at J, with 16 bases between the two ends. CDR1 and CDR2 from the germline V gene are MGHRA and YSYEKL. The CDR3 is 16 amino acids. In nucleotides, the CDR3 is TGCGCCAGCAGCCGAGGAGAGGGTGGGGGGAACACTGAAGCTTTCTTT. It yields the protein CASSRGEGGGNTEAFF.

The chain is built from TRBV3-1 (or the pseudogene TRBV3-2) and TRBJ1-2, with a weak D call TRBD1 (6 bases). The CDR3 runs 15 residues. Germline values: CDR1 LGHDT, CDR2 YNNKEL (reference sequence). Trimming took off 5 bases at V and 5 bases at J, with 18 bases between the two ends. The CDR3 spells CASSSELGQYYGYTF. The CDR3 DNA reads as TGTGCCAGCAGCTCAGAGCTTGGACAGTATTATGGCTACACCTTC.

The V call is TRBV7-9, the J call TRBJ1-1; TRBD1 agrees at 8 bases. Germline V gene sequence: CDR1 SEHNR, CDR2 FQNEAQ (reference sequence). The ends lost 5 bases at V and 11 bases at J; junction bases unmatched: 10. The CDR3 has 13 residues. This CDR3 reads CASSEQTGGDAFF. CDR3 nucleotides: TGTGCCAGCAGCGAACAAACAGGGGGAGACGCTTTCTTT.

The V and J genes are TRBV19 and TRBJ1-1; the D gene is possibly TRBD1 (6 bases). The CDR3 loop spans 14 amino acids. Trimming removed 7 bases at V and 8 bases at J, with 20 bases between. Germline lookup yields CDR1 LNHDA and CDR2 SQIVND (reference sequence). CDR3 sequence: CASTTGKGGGEAFF. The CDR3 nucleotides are TGTGCCAGTACCACCGGCAAAGGGGGAGGGGAAGCTTTCTTT.